These T cell receptor beta chains were read from a single sample in a study of blood T cell repertoires in COVID-19. Produced via immunoSEQ multiplex PCR; TCRdb's table is partial and in-frame only. This table has 400,000 or so clones, more than 80% appearing once. Sequenced input: PBMCs or T cells enriched from blood (not recorded which). These receptor sequences come from a man younger than 40 who had recovered from COVID-19. Each CDR3 is given with its conserved first and last residue. D genes are given only for firm matches. Not all rows give a size; the values are once, few, many and, for expanded clones, a class.

>.|TRBV30|.|TRBJ1-2
TGTGCCTGGAGTGTATCCCGGGGCTACACCTTC
CAWSVSRGYTF
>few|TRBV7-3|TRBD2|TRBJ2-7
TGTGCCAGCAGCTTGACGGGACTAGCGCCGTACGAGCAGTACTTC
CASSLTGLAPYEQYF
>.|TRBV11-2|.|TRBJ2-7
TGTGCCAGCAGCAACGGGTGGAACTACGAGCAGTACTTC
CASSNGWNYEQYF
>.|TRBV9|.|TRBJ1-3
TGTGCCAGCAGCCCAGGGGCGTCTGGAAACACCATATATTTT
CASSPGASGNTIYF
>few|TRBV7-9|.|TRBJ1-2
TGTGCCAGCAGCCGGCCCGGGGACTCCGTCAGCTACACCTTC
CASSRPGDSVSYTF
>.|TRBV3-1/TRBV3-2|TRBD2|TRBJ2-3
TGTGCCAGCAGCCAAGATGCTAGCGGGATCGGCGGAGATACGCAGTATTTT
CASSQDASGIGGDTQYF
>.|TRBV10-2|.|TRBJ1-4
TGCGCCAGCAGATCGACTAATGAAAAACTGTTTTTT
CASRSTNEKLFF
>.|TRBV10-3|TRBD2|TRBJ2-1
TGTGCCATCAGTGGACTAGCGGGACAAGGGGATGAGCAGTTCTTC
CAISGLAGQGDEQFF
>.|TRBV7-2|.|TRBJ2-7
TGTGCCAGCAGCTTGGGGGCCGGATACGAGCAGTACTTC
CASSLGAGYEQYF
>.|TRBV2|.|TRBJ1-3
TGTGCCAGCAGTAAACAGAGCTCTGGAAACACCATATATTTT
CASSKQSSGNTIYF
>.|TRBV5-1|.|TRBJ2-1
TGCGCCAGCAGCCCGGGATACGCCTACAATGAGCAGTTCTTC
CASSPGYAYNEQFF
>.|TRBV4-1|TRBD1|TRBJ2-7
TGCGCCAGCAGCCCACAGGGACAGGCTTACGAGCAGTACTTC
CASSPQGQAYEQYF
>.|TRBV7-8|.|TRBJ1-1
TGTGCCAGCAGCAAGGGACAGAACACTGAAGCTTTCTTT
CASSKGQNTEAFF
>.|TRBV27|.|TRBJ2-7
TGTGCCAGCAGCCCACAGGTATCCTACGAGCAGTACTTC
CASSPQVSYEQYF
>.|TRBV20-1|.|TRBJ2-1
TGCAGTGCTAGGGAGGATGAGCAGTTCTTC
CSAREDEQFF
>once|TRBV5-1|.|TRBJ1-2
TGCGCCAGCAGCTTGGTTACAGGAGGGAACTATGGCTACACCTTC
CASSLVTGGNYGYTF
>.|TRBV3-1/TRBV3-2|.|TRBJ2-5
TGTGCCAGCAGCCCCGGGAGCAGTTGGTACCAAGAGACCCAGTACTTC
CASSPGSSWYQETQYF
>.|TRBV12-5|.|TRBJ2-7
TGTGCTAGTGGTTTGCCCAAGGGGGAGCAGTACTTC
CASGLPKGEQYF
>.|TRBV10-3|TRBD1|TRBJ2-7
TGTGCCATCAGTGGGCGACAGGGCCTCTACGAGCAGTACTTC
CAISGRQGLYEQYF
>.|TRBV7-9|TRBD2|TRBJ2-1
TGTGCCAGCAACCCTAGCGGGAGGGCCGATAATGAGCAGTTCTTC
CASNPSGRADNEQFF
>few|TRBV7-2|TRBD1|TRBJ1-1
TGTGCCAGCAGAAAACAGGGGTACACTGAAGCTTTCTTT
CASRKQGYTEAFF
>.|TRBV12-3/TRBV12-4|.|TRBJ1-1
TGTGCCATCCAAAAAGAGACTGAAGCTTTCTTT
CAIQKETEAFF
>few|TRBV6-2/TRBV6-3|.|TRBJ2-7
TGTGCCAGCAGCCCTGACAGGGCTGGGACTAGAACCTACGAGCAGTACTTC
CASSPDRAGTRTYEQYF
>.|TRBV5-1|TRBD1|TRBJ2-5
TGCGCCAGCAGCTCCGGGACAGGGAACCAAGAGACCCAGTACTTC
CASSSGTGNQETQYF
>.|TRBV9|TRBD2|TRBJ2-1
TGTGCCAGCAGCCCAGGAAGGGGACTAGCGGGAGTGACTGAGCAGTTCTTC
CASSPGRGLAGVTEQFF
>once|TRBV10-1|TRBD2|TRBJ2-3
TGCGCCAGCAAGGCGGGAGGTACAGATACGCAGTATTTT
CASKAGGTDTQYF
>.|TRBV29-1|TRBD1|TRBJ1-2
TGCAGCGTTGAAGGACAGGGGGCAGGTTTTAACTATGGCTACACCTTC
CSVEGQGAGFNYGYTF
>.|TRBV3-1/TRBV3-2|TRBD2|TRBJ2-1
TGTGCCAGCAGCCCGGGACTAGCAATGACGAATGAGCAGTTCTTC
CASSPGLAMTNEQFF
>.|TRBV9|TRBD2|TRBJ2-5
TGTGCCAGCAGCAACGGACTAGCGGGAACAGAGACCCAGTACTTC
CASSNGLAGTETQYF
>.|TRBV5-1|TRBD1|TRBJ2-7
TGCGCCAGCAGCTTGGCCGGACAGGGAGAAACGTACTTC
CASSLAGQGETYF
>once|TRBV3-1/TRBV3-2|.|TRBJ2-7
TGTGCCAGCAGCCAAGGAGGGTGGTCTACCTACGAGCAGTACTTC
CASSQGGWSTYEQYF
>.|TRBV25-1|.|TRBJ1-1
TGTGCCAGCAGTGAAGTGGCGAACACTGAAGCTTTCTTT
CASSEVANTEAFF
>.|TRBV11-2|TRBD2|TRBJ2-2
TGTGCCAGCAGCTTACCCGGGAGGGGGGAGCTGTTTTTT
CASSLPGRGELFF
>.|TRBV30|TRBD2|TRBJ2-2
TGTGCCTGGAGTCCGGGGACTAAGATCGGGGAGCTGTTTTTT
CAWSPGTKIGELFF
>once|TRBV5-1|.|TRBJ2-2
TGCGCCAGCAGCTCAGGGGGGCAAAACAGGGTCCCCGGGGAGCTGTTTTTT
CASSSGGQNRVPGELFF
>.|TRBV5-1|TRBD2|TRBJ2-3
TGCGCCAGCAGCTTGGAAGGACTAGCGGGAGTACTTTCTACCGATACGCAGTATTTT
CASSLEGLAGVLSTDTQYF
>.|TRBV7-6|TRBD2|TRBJ2-2
TGTGCCAGCAGCTTAGAAGCGGGAGGGGGCACCGGGGAGCTGTTTTTT
CASSLEAGGGTGELFF
>.|TRBV5-4|TRBD2|TRBJ2-1
TGTGCCAGCAGCCCTGGGGGTGCTAGCGGGAATGAGCAGTTCTTC
CASSPGGASGNEQFF